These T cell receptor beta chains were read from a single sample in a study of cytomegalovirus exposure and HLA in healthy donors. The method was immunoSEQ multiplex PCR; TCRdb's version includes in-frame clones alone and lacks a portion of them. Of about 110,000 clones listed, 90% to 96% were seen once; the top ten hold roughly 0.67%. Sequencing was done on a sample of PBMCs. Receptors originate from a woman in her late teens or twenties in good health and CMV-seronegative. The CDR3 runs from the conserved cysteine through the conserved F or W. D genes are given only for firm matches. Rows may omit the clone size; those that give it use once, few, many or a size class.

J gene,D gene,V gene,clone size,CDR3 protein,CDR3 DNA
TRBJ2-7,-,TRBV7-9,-,CASSLGGDRVYYEQYF,TGTGCTAGCAGCTTAGGGGGTGACAGAGTATACTACGAGCAGTACTTC
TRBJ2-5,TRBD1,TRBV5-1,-,CASSSGTGRLQETQYF,TGCGCCAGCAGCTCCGGGACAGGGCGACTCCAAGAGACCCAGTACTTC
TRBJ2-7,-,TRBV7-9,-,CASSSGTSKGDYEQYF,TGTGCCAGCAGTTCCGGGACATCTAAGGGGGACTACGAGCAGTACTTC
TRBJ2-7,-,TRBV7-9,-,CASSPGGSPSYEQYF,TGTGCCAGCAGCCCGGGGGGCTCTCCATCCTACGAGCAGTACTTC
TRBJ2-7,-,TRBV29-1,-,CSVEDDRRYEQYF,TGCAGCGTTGAGGACGACAGGCGCTACGAGCAGTACTTC
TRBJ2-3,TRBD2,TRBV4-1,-,CASSQEPTSGADTQYF,TGCGCCAGCAGCCAAGAGCCTACTAGCGGGGCAGATACGCAGTATTTT
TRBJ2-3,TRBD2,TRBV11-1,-,CASSPLAGASTDTQYF,TGTGCCAGCAGTCCCCTAGCGGGGGCTTCCACAGATACGCAGTATTTT
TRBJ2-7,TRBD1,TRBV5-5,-,CASSLSDRVSYEQYF,TGTGCCAGCAGCTTGTCGGACAGGGTCTCCTACGAGCAGTACTTC
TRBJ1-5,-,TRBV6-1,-,CASSGQPNSNQPQHF,TGTGCCAGCAGTGGACAGCCGAATAGCAATCAGCCCCAGCATTTT
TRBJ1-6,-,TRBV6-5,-,CASSRAGDNSPLHF,TGTGCCAGCAGTAGGGCAGGGGATAATTCACCCCTCCACTTT
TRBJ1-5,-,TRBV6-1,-,CASSERRPNQPQHF,TGTGCCAGCAGTGAGAGGCGGCCAAATCAGCCCCAGCATTTT
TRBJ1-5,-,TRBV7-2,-,CASSLALGGYQPQHF,TGTGCCAGCAGCTTAGCGCTGGGGGGATACCAGCCCCAGCATTTT
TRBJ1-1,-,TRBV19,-,CASSIFRLFSRREMNTEAFF,TGTGCCAGTAGTATCTTCCGACTATTTTCACGCCGGGAAATGAACACTGAAGCTTTCTTT
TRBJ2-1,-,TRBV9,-,CASSTGDSSYNEQFF,TGTGCCAGCAGCACAGGAGATAGCTCCTACAATGAGCAGTTCTTC
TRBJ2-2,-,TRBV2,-,CASRQDTGELFF,TGTGCCAGCAGGCAGGACACCGGGGAGCTGTTTTTT
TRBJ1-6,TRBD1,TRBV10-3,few,CAIRGDRGISPLHF,TGTGCCATCAGGGGGGACAGGGGGATTTCACCCCTCCACTTT
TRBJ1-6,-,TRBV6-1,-,CASSESFRVPLHF,TGTGCCAGCAGTGAATCCTTCAGGGTTCCCCTCCACTTT
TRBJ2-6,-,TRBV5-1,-,CASSSVSSGANVLTF,TGCGCCAGCAGCTCAGTCAGCTCTGGGGCCAACGTCCTGACTTTC
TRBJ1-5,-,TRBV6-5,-,CASSYSRTDNQPQHF,TGTGCCAGCAGTTACTCTAGGACAGACAATCAGCCCCAGCATTTT
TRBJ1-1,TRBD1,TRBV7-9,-,CASSRQQGKNTEAFF,TGTGCCAGCAGCCGACAACAGGGGAAGAACACTGAAGCTTTCTTT
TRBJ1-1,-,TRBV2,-,CASSERQGNTEAFF,TGTGCCAGCAGTGAAAGGCAGGGGAACACTGAAGCTTTCTTT
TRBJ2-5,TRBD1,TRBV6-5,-,CASSSKWDRQETQYF,TGTGCCAGCAGTTCGAAATGGGACAGACAAGAGACCCAGTACTTC
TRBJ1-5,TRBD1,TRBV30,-,CAWSVGQGGQPQHF,TGTGCCTGGAGTGTAGGACAGGGAGGCCAGCCCCAGCATTTT
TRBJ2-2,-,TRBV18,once,CASSPQDRQNTGELFF,TGTGCCAGCTCACCACAGGACAGACAAAACACCGGGGAGCTGTTTTTT
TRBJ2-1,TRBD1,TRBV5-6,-,CASSLVITRDRDEQFF,TGTGCCAGCAGCTTGGTAATAACCCGGGACAGGGATGAGCAGTTCTTC
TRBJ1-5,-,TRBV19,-,CASSIPGGQRIQPQHF,TGTGCCAGTAGTATCCCCGGGGGGCAGCGGATTCAGCCCCAGCATTTT
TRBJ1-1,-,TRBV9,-,CASSVGNGVNTEAFF,TGTGCCAGCAGCGTAGGGAATGGAGTGAACACTGAAGCTTTCTTT
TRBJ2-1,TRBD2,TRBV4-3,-,CASSQAVKIRTSAVNEQFF,TGCGCCAGCAGCCAAGCGGTAAAGATTCGGACTAGCGCGGTCAATGAGCAGTTCTTC
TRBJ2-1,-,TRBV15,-,CATSSPQGGSNEQFF,TGTGCCACCAGCAGCCCTCAGGGGGGTTCGAATGAGCAGTTCTTC
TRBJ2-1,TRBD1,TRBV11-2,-,CASSKGTGGPYNEQFF,TGTGCCAGCAGCAAGGGGACAGGGGGCCCCTACAATGAGCAGTTCTTC
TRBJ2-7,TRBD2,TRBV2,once,CASSEPGWGGNDEQYF,TGTGCCAGCAGTGAGCCCGGATGGGGGGGGAATGACGAGCAGTACTTC
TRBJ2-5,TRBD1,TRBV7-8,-,CASSLGWTGVGETQYF,TGTGCCAGCAGCTTAGGGTGGACAGGGGTGGGAGAGACCCAGTACTTC
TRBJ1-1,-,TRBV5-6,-,CASSLDFSGTEAFF,TGTGCCAGCAGCTTGGATTTCAGTGGCACTGAAGCTTTCTTT
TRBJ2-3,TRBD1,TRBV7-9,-,CASSSGTDTDTQYF,TGTGCCAGCAGCTCTGGGACAGACACAGATACGCAGTATTTT
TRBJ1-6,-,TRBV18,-,CASVAEGSPLHF,TGTGCCAGCGTAGCAGAGGGTTCACCCCTCCACTTT